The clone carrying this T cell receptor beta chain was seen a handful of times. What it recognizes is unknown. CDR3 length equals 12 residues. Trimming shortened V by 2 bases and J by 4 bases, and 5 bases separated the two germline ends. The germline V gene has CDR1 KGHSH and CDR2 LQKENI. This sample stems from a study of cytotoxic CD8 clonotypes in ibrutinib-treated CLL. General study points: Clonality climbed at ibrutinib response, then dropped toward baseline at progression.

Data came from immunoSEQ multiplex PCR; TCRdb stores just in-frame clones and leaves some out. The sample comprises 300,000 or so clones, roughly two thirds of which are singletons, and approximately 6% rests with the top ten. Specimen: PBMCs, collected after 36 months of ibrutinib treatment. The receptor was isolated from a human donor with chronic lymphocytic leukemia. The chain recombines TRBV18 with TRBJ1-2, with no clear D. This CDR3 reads CASSPESYGYTF. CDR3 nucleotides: TGTGCCAGCTCACCAGAGAGCTATGGCTACACCTTC.